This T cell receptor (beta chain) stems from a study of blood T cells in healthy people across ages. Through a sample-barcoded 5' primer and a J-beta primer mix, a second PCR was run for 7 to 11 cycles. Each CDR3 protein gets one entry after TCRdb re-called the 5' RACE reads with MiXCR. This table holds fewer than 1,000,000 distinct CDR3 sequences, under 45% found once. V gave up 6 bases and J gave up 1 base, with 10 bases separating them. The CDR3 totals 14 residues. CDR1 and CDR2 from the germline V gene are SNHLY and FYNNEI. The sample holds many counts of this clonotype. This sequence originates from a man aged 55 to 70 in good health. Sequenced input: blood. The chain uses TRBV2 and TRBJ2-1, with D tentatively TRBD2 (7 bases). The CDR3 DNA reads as TGTGCCAGCAGGAGGGGGGGGTCCTACAATGAGCAGTTCTTC. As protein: CASRRGGSYNEQFF.